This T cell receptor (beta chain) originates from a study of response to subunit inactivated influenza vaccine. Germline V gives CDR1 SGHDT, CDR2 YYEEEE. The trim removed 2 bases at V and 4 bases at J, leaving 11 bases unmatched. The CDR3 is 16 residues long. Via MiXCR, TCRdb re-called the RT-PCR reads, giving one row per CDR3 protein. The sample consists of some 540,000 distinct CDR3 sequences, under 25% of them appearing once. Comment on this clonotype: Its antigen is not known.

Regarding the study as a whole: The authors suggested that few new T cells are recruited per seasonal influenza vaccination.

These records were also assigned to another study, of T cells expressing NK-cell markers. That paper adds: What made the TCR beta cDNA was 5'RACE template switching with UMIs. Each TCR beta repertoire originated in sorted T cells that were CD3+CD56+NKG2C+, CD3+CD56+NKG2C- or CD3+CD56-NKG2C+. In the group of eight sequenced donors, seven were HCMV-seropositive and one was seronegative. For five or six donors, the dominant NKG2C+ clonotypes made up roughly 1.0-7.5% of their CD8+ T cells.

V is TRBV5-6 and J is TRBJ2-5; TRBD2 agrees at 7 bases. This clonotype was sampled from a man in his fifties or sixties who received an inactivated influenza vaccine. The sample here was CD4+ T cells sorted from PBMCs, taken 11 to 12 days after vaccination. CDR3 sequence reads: CASSLKAGFNVETQYF. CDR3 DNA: TGTGCCAGCAGCTTAAAAGCGGGGTTTAATGTAGAGACCCAGTACTTC.